This passage covers 7 T cell receptor beta chains from one sample sequenced in a study of cytomegalovirus exposure and HLA in healthy donors. Primers: 60 Vbeta forward and 13 Jbeta reverse. Sequencing was performed with immunoSEQ multiplex PCR; in TCRdb, only in-frame clones are kept and a portion is missing. The data show 150,000 or so clones, with approximately 70% seen just once and 1.5% to 2% held by the top ten. Sequencing used PBMCs. The source of these receptors is a woman aged 18-29 years in good health and CMV-seronegative.

The genes are TRBV30 and TRBJ1-5, with D possibly matching TRBD1 (6 bases). Per germline, CDR1 GTSNPN and CDR2 SVGIG (reference sequence). The CDR3 loop spans 14 amino acids. Trimming left V 0 bases short and J 5 bases short, with 11 bases between. CDR3 loop: CAWSVRAGDQPQHF. In nucleotides, the CDR3 is TGTGCCTGGAGTGTACGGGCAGGGGATCAGCCCCAGCATTTT.

This clone was seen only a few times. The rearrangement joins TRBV7-8 to TRBJ1-3; D gene ambiguous. The germline V gene encodes CDR1 SGHVS and CDR2 FQNEAQ. V was clipped by 3 bases and J by 3 bases, with 9 bases between them. This CDR3 comprises 14 residues. The CDR3 DNA follows: TGTGCCAGCAGCTTGAGTAATTATGGAAACACCATATATTTT. Its protein is CASSLSNYGNTIYF. The full variable domain, in which reference TRBV7-8 and TRBJ1-3 provide the parts outside the CDR3, is GAGVSQSPRYKVAKRGQDVALRCDPISGHVSLFWYQQALGQGPEFLTYFQNEAQLDKSGLPSDRFFAERPEGSVSTLKIQRTQQEDSAVYLCASSLSNYGNTIYFGEGSWLTVV.

The genes are TRBV18 and TRBJ1-1, with a possible D match to TRBD1 (6 bases). CDR1 is KGHSH and CDR2 is LQKENI in the germline V gene. Trimming shortened V by 6 bases and J by 10 bases, and 21 bases separated the two germline ends. The CDR3 covers 14 residues. The CDR3 bases are TGTGCCAGCTCCCAATCACCGGGACACGAAGGAGCTTTCTTT. Its protein product is CASSQSPGHEGAFF.

V usage is TRBV6-1 and J usage is TRBJ1-5; D not certain. The V and J ends lost 6 bases and 3 bases respectively, with 12 bases between them. Looked up from germline, CDR1 is MNHNS and CDR2 is SASEGT. The CDR3 totals 14 residues. The CDR3 DNA sequence: TGTGCCAGCAGGGTACGCGAAAACAATCAGCCCCAGCATTTT. Its translation: CASRVRENNQPQHF.

This sequence joins TRBV18 and TRBJ1-2; 8 bases match TRBD1. The V and J ends lost 0 bases and 8 bases, in that order; junction bases with no gene match: 8. The CDR3 has 15 amino acids. Germline-derived CDR1 and CDR2 are KGHSH and LQKENI. The CDR3 sequence is CASSPPPPGGGGYTF. The CDR3, as DNA: TGTGCCAGCTCACCACCGCCGCCAGGGGGCGGGGGCTACACCTTC. Combining the CDR3 with reference TRBV18 and TRBJ1-2 gives the whole variable domain NAGVMQNPRHLVRRRGQEARLRCSPMKGHSHVYWYRQLPEEGLKFMVYLQKENIIDESGMPKERFSAEFPKEGPSILRIQQVVRGDSAAYFCASSPPPPGGGGYTFGSGTRLTVV.

This rearrangement joins TRBV15 to TRBJ1-4, with TRBD1 matching 8 bases. CDR3 length: 16 residues. V was pared by 5 bases and J by 7 bases, with 12 bases of the junction left unmatched. Germline assignment: CDR1 LNHNV and CDR2 YYDKDF (reference sequence). The CDR3 is CATSDLTGGEGEKLFF. The CDR3 bases are TGTGCCACCAGCGACCTTACAGGGGGGGAGGGTGAAAAACTGTTTTTT.

The chain carries TRBV7-9 and TRBJ2-2, with TRBD1 identical over 12 bases. Per germline, CDR1 SEHNR and CDR2 FQNEAQ (reference sequence). Trimming at V came to 7 bases and at J to 1 base, leaving 13 bases not matched to a gene. The CDR3 consists of 19 residues. CDR3 DNA sequence: TGTGCCAGCATCCTGGGGACAGGGGGCCTAACTAAGAACACCGGGGAGCTGTTTTTT. It is translated as CASILGTGGLTKNTGELFF.